This is a list of T cell receptor beta chains from one sample in a study of blood T cell repertoires in COVID-19. Sequenced by immunoSEQ multiplex PCR; TCRdb stores in-frame clones only, minus some. Altogether around 300,000 clones are present, around nine tenths being singletons, with the ten largest covering 1% to 1.3%. The source material was PBMCs or T cells enriched from blood (not recorded which). The source is a woman in her 30s who had recovered from COVID-19. Both conserved end residues are part of each CDR3.

V | CDR3
TRBV6-2/TRBV6-3 | CASSPGQSYGYTF
TRBV6-5 | CASSSGEQREAFF
TRBV19 | CASSSTPGHSNEQFF
TRBV19 | CASSARQGLGGANVLTF
TRBV28 | CASSQAGAGLAGGTGELFF
TRBV24-1 | CATSDLHEYEQYF
TRBV28 | CASSLSVAGRKDEQFF
TRBV6-5 | CASRRLASTDTQYF
TRBV4-3 | CASSQGDSSYEQYF
TRBV27 | CASSFRQTVTKNIQYF
TRBV28 | CASSLGDRRVEKLFF
TRBV7-9 | CASSISGKAYEQYF
TRBV7-9 | CASSLGSWAGGPNVAEQFF
TRBV30 | CAWSWDTLRGTEAFF
TRBV19 | CASSRDRGNQPQHF
TRBV19 | CASRQQANTGELFF
TRBV11-3 | CASSFGLAGSTDTQYF
TRBV28 | CASSPPDRVNTEAFF
TRBV4-1 | CASSQGSSGDYEQYF
TRBV5-1 | CASSLAGSGSRNEQFF
TRBV4-3 | CASSQDLEGSKNIQYF
TRBV27 | CASSFAGGPSSYNEQFF
TRBV6-1 | CASSGREGLGGIIYEQYF
TRBV28 | CASSLQGAGVSYNEQFF
TRBV15 | CATSRAPQLAVTQDTQYF
TRBV14 | CASSSVYNEQFF
TRBV5-4 | CASSPQRAAGVTGTQYF
TRBV2 | CASSGETGGETQYF
TRBV3-1/TRBV3-2 | CASSQARQGSGYTF
TRBV5-1 | CASSLGESHNEQFF
TRBV4-1 | CASSQDRLAGEQYF
TRBV18 | CASSEATGPLEQYF
TRBV5-1 | CASSLGQNRGRDEQYF
TRBV5-6 | CASSLQGVYEQYF
TRBV2 | CASSGLGKTQYF
TRBV28 | CAGKQGRNQPQHF
TRBV6-5 | CASSYSETGSSEQYF
TRBV14 | CASSQASGSADTQYF
TRBV19 | CASRPTAAALVTQYF
TRBV9 | CASSPRGGGVNTDTQYF
TRBV7-2 | CASSLSAGGQGEPQHF
TRBV10-2 | CASTPLGSGVSPLHF